Here is one TCR beta chain with its context. This entry comes from a study of blood T cell repertoires in COVID-19. Study background: Material from acute and convalescent COVID-19 was sourced from the United States, Italy and Spain.

Seattle's cohort entered during active infection and was followed longitudinally. The CDR3 runs 14 residues. Unmatched junction bases numbered 8, after V lost 3 bases and J lost 8 bases. From germline, CDR1 is MDHEN and CDR2 SYDVKM. Original handling: Scientists estimated how many nucleated cells there were by amplifying reference gene primers. Some clones are missing from TCRdb's copy, which holds only in-frame ones; the method was immunoSEQ multiplex PCR. The V and J calls and clone size were taken over from that table, and D and trimming were inferred from the DNA. This sample yields roughly 180,000 clones, of which roughly 78% are seen a single time; around 8% belongs to the top ten.

V gene TRBV28 combines with J gene TRBJ1-2, with 8 bases aligning to TRBD1. Sequencing used peripheral blood. This receptor was identified in a woman between 55 and 75 years old with COVID-19, enrolled during active disease. CDR3 residues: CASSFQGARGGYTF. The CDR3 DNA is TGTGCCAGCAGTTTCCAGGGGGCAAGAGGGGGCTACACCTTC.